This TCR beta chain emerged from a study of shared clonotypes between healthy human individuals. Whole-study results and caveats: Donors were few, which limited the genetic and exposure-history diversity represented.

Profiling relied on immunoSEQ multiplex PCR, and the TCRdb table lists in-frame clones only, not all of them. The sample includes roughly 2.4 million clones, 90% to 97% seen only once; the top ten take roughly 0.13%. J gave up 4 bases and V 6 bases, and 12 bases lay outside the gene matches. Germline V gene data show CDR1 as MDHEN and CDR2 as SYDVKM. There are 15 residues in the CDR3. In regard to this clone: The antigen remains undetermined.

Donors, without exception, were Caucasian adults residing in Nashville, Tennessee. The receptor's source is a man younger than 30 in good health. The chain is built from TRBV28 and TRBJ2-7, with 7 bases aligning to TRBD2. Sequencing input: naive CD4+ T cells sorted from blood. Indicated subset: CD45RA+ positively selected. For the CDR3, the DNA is TGTGCCAGCAGCCTCGGGGGGTCTCAACCTTACGAGCAGTACTTC. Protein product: CASSLGGSQPYEQYF.